This entry lists 25 T cell receptor beta chains sequenced from one sample in a study of T-cell reconstitution after alpha-beta-depleted transplantation in children. The TCRbeta library was prepared with unique molecular identifiers. TCRdb independently ran MiXCR on the PCR reads; one entry per CDR3 protein. The table shows 200,000 to 250,000 distinct CDR3 sequences, with under 9.5% occurring only once. The sample in question was PBMCs, mostly from graft donor cells, obtained 180 days after TCRalphabeta/CD19-depleted stem cell transplant. These receptors were taken from a male patient between 10 and 17 years old who had a stem cell transplant for acute lymphoblastic leukemia, so the T cells may come from the graft donor.

This clonotype showed up many times. This sequence joins TRBV28 and TRBJ2-7; 11 bases are a match to TRBD2. J gave up 5 bases and V 8 bases, and 14 bases lay outside the gene matches. CDR1 and CDR2 from the germline V gene are MDHEN and SYDVKM. This CDR3 spans 16 amino acids. Here the CDR3 DNA reads TGTGCCAGCGGGGGGGCTAGCGGGAGGACCTTGGACGAGCAGTACTTC. It is translated as CASGGASGRTLDEQYF. Full variable domain (outside the CDR3, taken from reference TRBV28 and TRBJ2-7): DVKVTQSSRYLVKRTGEKVFLECVQDMDHENMFWYRQDPGLGLRLIYFSYDVKMKEKGDIPEGYSVSREKKERFSLILESASTNQTSMYLCASGGASGRTLDEQYFGPGTRLTVT.

In this sample, this clonotype turned up many times. The chain carries TRBV12-3 or TRBV12-4 and TRBJ1-3, with 7 positions matching TRBD1. V shed 3 bases, J shed 1 base, and the junction held 6 bases outside the gene matches. The CDR3 contains 16 residues. The CDR3 protein is CASSFGRGKSGNTIYF. The DNA for the CDR3 is TGTGCCAGCAGTTTCGGCAGGGGGAAATCTGGAAACACCATATATTTT.

In its sample, this clonotype was seen many times. The rearrangement joins TRBV24-1 to TRBJ2-3, with 7 positions matching TRBD1. The CDR3 is 15 amino acids. Germline V lookup: CDR1 KGHDR, CDR2 SFDVKD. Germline trimming cut 3 bases from V and 0 bases from J; bases unmatched to any gene: 2. The CDR3: CATSDRQGSTDTQYF. The CDR3 DNA reads TGTGCCACCAGTGATCGACAGGGTAGCACAGATACGCAGTATTTT.

This clonotype was seen only a few times. The V and J genes are TRBV6-2 or TRBV6-3 and TRBJ2-1; the D gene is possibly TRBD1 (6 bases). Germline CDR1 reads MNHEY; CDR2 reads SVGEGT. V was pared by 4 bases and J by 4 bases, with 14 bases between. The CDR3 has 15 amino acids. In DNA, the CDR3 is TGTGCCAGCAGTTTTTCAGGGGAAGGATACAATGAGCAGTTCTTC. Translation gives CASSFSGEGYNEQFF.

This clonotype was detected many times. This chain links TRBV15 with TRBJ1-4, with no clear D. CDR1 is LNHNV, CDR2 YYDKDF, per germline (reference sequence). This CDR3 contains 16 residues. Trimming cost V 1 base and J 0 bases, with 9 bases left between them. The CDR3 region is CATSRGPPSTNEKLFF. The CDR3 DNA reads as TGTGCCACCAGCAGAGGACCGCCATCAACTAATGAAAAACTGTTTTTT.

This clonotype has at least ten counts. The V gene is TRBV4-2, the J gene TRBJ2-2, with 10 bases fitting TRBD2. J lost 5 bases, V lost 0 bases, and 3 bases had no gene match. CDR3 size: 16 residues. Germline-derived CDR1 and CDR2 are LGHNA and YNFKEQ. The CDR3 DNA is TGTGCCAGCAGCCAAGAGGGACTAGCGAGTACCGGGGAGCTGTTTTTT. It translates to CASSQEGLASTGELFF.

This clonotype occurred many times. This rearrangement joins TRBV7-2 to TRBJ1-5, with 10 bases that match TRBD1. Germline lookup yields CDR1 SGHTA and CDR2 FQGNSA. This CDR3 is 15 amino acids long. V lost 1 base, J lost 6 bases, and 3 bases stayed unmatched. CDR3: CASSLVGTGAQPQHF. Here the CDR3 DNA reads TGTGCCAGCAGCTTAGTGGGGACAGGGGCTCAGCCCCAGCATTTT.

V and J are TRBV25-1 and TRBJ2-5, with 7 bases lining up with TRBD2. CDR3 length equals 17 residues. V dropped 4 bases and J dropped 0; count of bases not matched to a gene: 11. CDR1 is MGHDK and CDR2 is SYGVNS in the germline V gene. CDR3 bases: TGTGCCAGCAGTGGTAGGCTAGCGGCCCTCAACCAAGAGACCCAGTACTTC. This gives the protein CASSGRLAALNQETQYF.

The table lists this clonotype with many counts. The CDR3 reads CASSQAVQREGTDTQYF. CDR3 bases: TGTGCCAGCAGCCAAGCGGTACAGCGGGAGGGAACAGATACGCAGTATTTT. The chain joins TRBV4-2 to TRBJ2-3; the match to TRBD2 covers 10 bases. The CDR3 is 17 amino acids. V shed 1 base, J shed 3 bases, and the junction held 7 bases outside the gene matches. Germline assignment: CDR1 LGHNA and CDR2 YNFKEQ.

The sample holds many counts of this clonotype. The chain uses TRBV29-1 and TRBJ1-4, with D possibly TRBD1 on 6 matching bases. This CDR3 spans 12 amino acids. Germline-derived CDR1 and CDR2 are SQVTM and ANQGSEA. V was clipped by 5 bases and J by 7 bases, with 11 bases between them. The CDR3 region has the DNA TGCAGCGTTCGGAGGGGGGGTGAAAAACTGTTTTTT. This translates into CSVRRGGEKLFF.

To note about this clonotype: Given a much more abundant clone one base away, this may be a read error. The chain employs TRBV12-3 or TRBV12-4 and TRBJ2-7, with unresolved D. V was cut by 2 bases and J by 3 bases, with 17 bases left in between. The length of the CDR3 is 16 residues. The CDR3 bases are TGTGCCAGCAGTTTATCCAGAAAGGGTAGGAACTACGAGCAGTACTTC. Encoded protein: CASSLSRKGRNYEQYF.

This clonotype has a count of ten or more. V is TRBV12-3 or TRBV12-4 and J is TRBJ2-7; 9 bases are shared with TRBD1. With V trimmed by 6 bases and J by 3 bases, 3 bases remained unmatched. The CDR3 contains 13 residues. The CDR3 is CASRGTGNYEQYF. Here the CDR3 DNA reads TGTGCCAGCAGGGGGACAGGGAACTACGAGCAGTACTTC.

The gene calls are TRBV18 and TRBJ2-7, with D perhaps assigned TRBD1 or TRBD2 (5 bases each). CDR3 length: 14 residues. V was pared by 3 bases and J by 7 bases, with 16 bases between. Germline-derived CDR1 and CDR2 are KGHSH and LQKENI. Written as DNA, the CDR3 is TGTGCCAGCTCACCGTACCTCCGGGACGCAGAGCAGTACTTC. It is translated as CASSPYLRDAEQYF.

In its sample, this clonotype was seen many times. The CDR3 DNA follows: TGTGCCAGCAGCCAACTAGCGGGAGGGCTCTCTGGGGCCAACGTCCTGACTTTC. Amino acids: CASSQLAGGLSGANVLTF. J is TRBJ2-6 and V is TRBV28, with 13 positions matching TRBD2. After removal of 6 bases from V and 0 bases from J, the junction contained 5 bases not matched to a gene. The V gene's germline CDR1 is MDHEN and CDR2 SYDVKM. CDR3 size: 18 residues.

This clonotype has only a few counts. The chain combines TRBV6-2 or TRBV6-3 with TRBJ1-3; 7 bases line up with TRBD1. Germline lookup yields CDR1 MNHEY and CDR2 SVGEGT. V was clipped by 8 bases and J by 1 base; unmatched bases: 2. The CDR3 spans 13 residues. The CDR3: CASGQASGNTIYF. Written as DNA, the CDR3 is TGTGCCAGCGGACAGGCATCTGGAAACACCATATATTTT.

This clonotype came up many times. The chain recombines TRBV7-6 with TRBJ2-1; 8 positions agree with TRBD2. The V and J ends lost 1 base and 9 bases, in that order; junction bases with no gene match: 11. Germline CDR1 SGHVS, CDR2 FNYEAQ. This CDR3 contains 16 residues. The CDR3 reads CASSLVRTSTWGEQFF. The CDR3 nucleotides are TGTGCCAGCAGCTTAGTTCGGACTAGCACCTGGGGTGAGCAGTTCTTC.

This clonotype was seen ten or more times. The chain links TRBV28 to TRBJ2-7; D unresolved. The germline V gene encodes CDR1 MDHEN and CDR2 SYDVKM. Trimming removed 6 bases at V and 1 base at J, with 16 bases between. The CDR3 runs 15 residues. The CDR3 protein is CASSHPGVASYEQYF. As DNA, the CDR3 is TGTGCCAGCAGCCACCCGGGTGTGGCTTCCTACGAGCAGTACTTC.

This clonotype has at least ten counts. The chain uses TRBV12-3 or TRBV12-4 and TRBJ2-1; 8 bases line up with TRBD2. Trimming removed 5 bases from V and 7 bases from J; junction bases left unmatched: 7. The CDR3 runs 14 residues. The CDR3 nucleotides are TGTGCCAGCAGTCGGGGGGGGGCTACTAATGAGCAGTTCTTC. Translated, it gives CASSRGGATNEQFF.

This clonotype was detected ten times or more. The chain links TRBV27 to TRBJ2-3; 9 bases match TRBD2. This CDR3 contains 13 residues. Germline loops: CDR1 MNHEY, CDR2 SMNVEV (reference sequence). With 6 bases clipped from V and 15 bases from J, the junction kept 13 bases outside the gene matches. This CDR3 is CASSGLAPSPFYF. The CDR3 DNA reads TGTGCCAGCAGCGGACTAGCGCCTTCCCCCTTTTATTTT.

This clonotype has ten or more counts. This CDR3 reads CASTTGQGNEKLFF. The DNA of the CDR3 is TGTGCCAGCACCACGGGACAGGGGAATGAAAAACTGTTTTTT. V gene TRBV7-2 combines with J gene TRBJ1-4; 10 nucleotides line up with TRBD1. The V gene's germline CDR1 is SGHTA and CDR2 FQGNSA. The CDR3 has 14 amino acids. The V segment lost 7 bases and the J segment 5 bases; nucleotides outside the gene matches: 4.

This clonotype showed up many times. In DNA, the CDR3 is TGTGCCACCAGCGGGGAACCGTCCTACGAGCAGTACTTC. As protein: CATSGEPSYEQYF. This sequence joins TRBV15 and TRBJ2-7; D gene unclear. Looked up from germline, CDR1 is LNHNV and CDR2 is YYDKDF (reference sequence). CDR3 length: 13 amino acids. Trimming took off 5 bases at V and 1 base at J, with 9 bases between the two ends. The variable domain in full, completed from reference TRBV15 and TRBJ2-7, reads DAMVIQNPRYQVTQFGKPVTLSCSQTLNHNVMYWYQQKSSQAPKLLFHYYDKDFNNEADTPDNFQSRRPNTSFCFLDIRSPGLGDTAMYLCATSGEPSYEQYFGPGTRLTVT.

This clonotype was observed many times. The chain is built from TRBV7-8 and TRBJ1-5, with a tentative D call TRBD1 (6 bases). Trimming stripped 6 bases from V and 0 bases from J, with 24 bases between. CDR1 SGHVS and CDR2 FQNEAQ come from the germline V gene. The CDR3 spans 19 residues. The CDR3 DNA reads TGTGCCAGCAGGAAGTCGGGGGGCTCCCTTTTTTATAGCAATCAGCCCCAGCATTTT. Protein product: CASRKSGGSLFYSNQPQHF. The complete variable domain, with remaining parts taken from reference TRBV7-8 and TRBJ1-5, reads GAGVSQSPRYKVAKRGQDVALRCDPISGHVSLFWYQQALGQGPEFLTYFQNEAQLDKSGLPSDRFFAERPEGSVSTLKIQRTQQEDSAVYLCASRKSGGSLFYSNQPQHFGDGTRLSIL.

Concerning this clonotype: A much larger clone is a single base away; this may be a read error. The gene calls are TRBV6-1 and TRBJ2-5; 7 bases align to TRBD1. Germline-derived CDR1 and CDR2 are MNHNS and SASEGT. The CDR3 contains 14 residues. Here the CDR3 reads CASRSTGAQKTQYF. DNA of the CDR3: TGTGCCAGCAGAAGCACAGGGGCCCAAAAGACCCAGTACTTC.

Many counts were recorded for this clonotype. V and J are TRBV7-2 and TRBJ2-3, with TRBD1 as a possible D gene (5 bases). Germline CDR1 reads SGHTA; CDR2 reads FQGNSA. This CDR3 has 13 amino acids. Trimming shortened V by 3 bases and J by 7 bases, and 11 bases separated the two germline ends. CDR3 coding DNA: TGTGCCAGCAGCTTTCAGTGGGGCTATACGCAGTATTTT. It codes for CASSFQWGYTQYF.

This clonotype was recorded at least ten times. CDR3 region: CSARVAALKDTQYF. The DNA of the CDR3 is TGCAGTGCTAGAGTGGCGGCCTTAAAGGATACGCAGTATTTT. The rearrangement joins TRBV20-1 to TRBJ2-3; D unresolved. The germline CDR1 and CDR2 sequences are DFQATT and SNEGSKA (reference sequence). V was clipped by 1 base and J by 6 bases, with 14 bases between them. CDR3 length: 14 residues.